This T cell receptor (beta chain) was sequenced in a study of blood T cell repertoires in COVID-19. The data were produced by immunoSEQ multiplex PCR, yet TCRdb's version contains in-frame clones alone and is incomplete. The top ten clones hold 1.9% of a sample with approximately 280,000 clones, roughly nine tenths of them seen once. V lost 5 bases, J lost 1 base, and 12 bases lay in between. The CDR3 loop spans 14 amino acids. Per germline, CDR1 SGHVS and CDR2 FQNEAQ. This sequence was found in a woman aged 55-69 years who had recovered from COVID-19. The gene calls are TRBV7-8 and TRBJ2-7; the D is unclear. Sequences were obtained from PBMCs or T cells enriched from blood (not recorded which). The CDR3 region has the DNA TGTGCCAGCAGCCTGTTTACTCCGTCCTACGAGCAGTACTTC. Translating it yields CASSLFTPSYEQYF.